This paragraph covers one T cell receptor (beta chain) sequence. The data originate from a study of radiotherapy plus CTLA-4 blockade in lung cancer. Study context: Of all patients, more than 15% responded objectively and 31% showed disease control.

Measured with immunoSEQ multiplex PCR; TCRdb has only the in-frame clones, and not every one. The sample comprises some 71,000 clones, 65% to 85% of which are singletons, and about 15% rests with the top ten. Trimming left V 4 bases short and J 11 bases short, with 23 bases between. The CDR3 contains 15 residues. Germline V gives CDR1 SGHRS, CDR2 YFSETQ. This TCR derives from a human donor with non-small cell lung cancer whose response to radiotherapy plus ipilimumab could not be evaluated. Some clones in this sample may be carry-over from other donors' samples. The sample in question was peripheral blood, obtained from a patient treated with radiotherapy plus ipilimumab. The V call is TRBV5-1, the J call TRBJ2-3, with a weak D call TRBD2 (6 bases). In DNA, the CDR3 is TGCGCCAGCAGCACCCTAGCGACGGGGGACGTTGGGCAGTATTTT. Its translation: CASSTLATGDVGQYF.